The T cell receptor beta chain described here comes from a study of identical twins. This clonotype was found a few times. The antigen remains unidentified. V was shortened by 2 bases and J by 6 bases, with 14 bases between the two germline ends. CDR3 size: 15 residues. The germline gives CDR1 MNHNS, CDR2 SASEGT. Study observations and caveats: Abundant beta clonotypes from cord blood bore fewer insertions; memory repertoires lacked this pattern.

Via MiXCR, TCRdb re-called the 5' RACE reads, giving one row per CDR3 protein. The sample carries about 340,000 distinct CDR3 sequences, approximately 13% recorded once. These sequences were also reported in another study, on yellow fever vaccine responses in identical twins.

The source is a woman aged 18 to 35 in good health. The sample taken for sequencing was CD8+ T cells sorted from blood. This chain links TRBV6-1 with TRBJ2-1, with D perhaps TRBD2 (7 bases). The CDR3 nucleotides are TGTGCCAGCAGTGAATTGGTGGGAGGGGGCAATGAGCAGTTCTTC. The encoded protein is CASSELVGGGNEQFF.